Listed here are 25 T cell receptor beta chains from one sample, sequenced in a study of cytomegalovirus exposure and HLA in healthy donors. TCRdb's table, derived via immunoSEQ multiplex PCR, lists solely in-frame clones and lacks some. The data hold about 220,000 clones, with around nine tenths observed a single time. The sample was PBMCs. These receptors originate from a woman aged 18-29 years in good health and CMV-seronegative.

CDR3 protein: CASSQLTSVQPQHF. The CDR3, as DNA: TGTGCCAGCAGTCAACTAACGAGTGTCCAGCCCCAGCATTTT. The chain combines TRBV6-6 with TRBJ1-5, with D uncertain. V shed 5 bases and J shed 7 bases, with 15 bases lying between them. The germline V gene has CDR1 MNHNY and CDR2 SVGAGI (reference sequence). The CDR3 consists of 14 residues.

The rearrangement joins TRBV27 to TRBJ2-3, with a tentative D call TRBD2 (5 bases). V was pared by 6 bases and J by 0 bases, with 16 bases between. The CDR3 extends over 16 amino acids. CDR1 is MNHEY and CDR2 is SMNVEV in the germline V gene (reference sequence). The DNA of the CDR3 is TGTGCCAGCAGGGAAGGACTGCCCTCTAGCACAGATACGCAGTATTTT. Protein sequence: CASREGLPSSTDTQYF.

V is TRBV28 and J is TRBJ2-1; 8 bases are shared with TRBD1. In germline, CDR1 is MDHEN, CDR2 SYDVKM. The CDR3 length is 15 residues. With 6 bases clipped from V and 9 bases from J, the junction kept 13 bases outside the gene matches. The CDR3 loop reads CASRKSGQVIVEQFF. CDR3 DNA: TGTGCCAGCAGGAAGTCGGGACAGGTAATAGTTGAGCAGTTCTTC.

V and J are TRBV30 and TRBJ1-2; TRBD1 matches at 9 bases. The length of the CDR3 is 13 residues. The V segment lost 8 bases and the J segment 6 bases; nucleotides outside the gene matches: 10. CDR1 GTSNPN and CDR2 SVGIG come from the germline V gene (reference sequence). CDR3 sequence reads: CAVDPTGGDGYTF. DNA of the CDR3: TGTGCCGTTGACCCGACAGGGGGGGATGGCTACACCTTC. The complete variable domain, with remaining parts taken from reference TRBV30 and TRBJ1-2, reads SQTIHQWPATLVQPVGSPLSLECTVEGTSNPNLYWYRQAAGRGLQLLFYSVGIGQISSEVPQNLSASRPQDRQFILSSKKLLLSDSGFYLCAVDPTGGDGYTFGSGTRLTVV.

J is TRBJ2-2 and V is TRBV12-5; perhaps TRBD1 as D (7 bases). The CDR3 has 17 residues. The V end lost 4 bases, the J end lost 5 bases, and 20 bases lay between the germline ends. The V gene's germline CDR1 is LGHNT and CDR2 FRNRAP. Written as DNA, the CDR3 is TGTGCTAGTGGTTCTGGACAGGCCACTCGGGGGACCGGGGAGCTGTTTTTT. This translates into CASGSGQATRGTGELFF.

The chain combines TRBV7-9 with TRBJ2-6; D is uncertain. V lost 5 bases and J 0 bases, leaving 11 bases between the germline ends. The germline gives CDR1 SEHNR, CDR2 FQNEAQ (reference sequence). CDR3 length equals 16 residues. The CDR3 reads CASSQGRHSGANVLTF. CDR3 DNA: TGTGCCAGCAGCCAAGGAAGACACTCTGGGGCCAACGTCCTGACTTTC.

J is TRBJ2-7 and V is TRBV30; TRBD1 aligns across 11 bases. CDR1 and CDR2 (germline): GTSNPN, SVGIG (reference sequence). CDR3 length equals 17 residues. Unmatched junction bases numbered 9, after V lost 1 base and J lost 1 base. As DNA, the CDR3 is TGTGCCTGGAGTGACCCCAAGGACAGGGGGCCGTCCTACGAGCAGTACTTC. Residues: CAWSDPKDRGPSYEQYF.

J is TRBJ2-1 and V is TRBV27; 13 nucleotides match TRBD2. Germline V gives CDR1 MNHEY, CDR2 SMNVEV (reference sequence). This CDR3 is built from 17 residues. Trimming removed 7 bases from V and 4 bases from J; junction bases left unmatched: 10. The CDR3 DNA reads as TGTGCCAGCACCACGACTAGCGGGAGGAGATTATACAATGAGCAGTTCTTC. Amino acids: CASTTTSGRRLYNEQFF.

This clone came up once. The chain has TRBV9 and TRBJ1-6; 10 bases agree with TRBD1. This CDR3 spans 16 amino acids. J gave up 9 bases and V 7 bases, and 13 bases lay outside the gene matches. The V gene's germline CDR1 is SGDLS and CDR2 YYNGEE. CDR3 nucleotides: TGTGCCAGCCAGTCCTCGACAGGGGGCCTAAGTTCACCCCTCCACTTT. Amino acids: CASQSSTGGLSSPLHF.

The V and J genes are TRBV19 and TRBJ2-5; 9 nucleotides align to TRBD2. The V and J ends lost 5 bases and 4 bases, in that order; junction bases with no gene match: 5. CDR3 length: 14 residues. Germline lookup yields CDR1 LNHDA and CDR2 SQIVND (reference sequence). In DNA, the CDR3 is TGTGCCAGTAGTCATAGCGGGAGAGGAGAGACCCAGTACTTC. Translating it yields CASSHSGRGETQYF.

The V call is TRBV27, the J call TRBJ2-7, with D maybe TRBD1 (5 bases). The V and J ends lost 2 bases and 3 bases respectively, with 8 bases between them. The germline CDR1 and CDR2 sequences are MNHEY and SMNVEV (reference sequence). This CDR3 region has 13 residues. The CDR3 here is CASSLGANYEQYF. CDR3 bases: TGTGCCAGCAGTTTAGGGGCCAACTACGAGCAGTACTTC.

The chain employs TRBV5-6 and TRBJ2-3, with a weak D call TRBD2 (5 bases). V lost 3 bases, J lost 4 bases, and 9 bases lay in between. The CDR3 spans 13 residues. CDR1 SGHDT and CDR2 YYEEEE come from the germline V gene. CDR3 sequence (DNA): TGTGCCAGCAGCTCCCTAGCCCCAGATACGCAGTATTTT. Translated: CASSSLAPDTQYF.

The chain links TRBV7-9 to TRBJ1-2; D ambiguous. Trimming pared 1 base from V and 5 bases from J, leaving 14 bases between. CDR1 SEHNR and CDR2 FQNEAQ come from the germline V gene (reference sequence). This CDR3 spans 15 amino acids. This CDR3 reads CASSLGYPERYGYTF. The DNA of the CDR3 is TGTGCCAGCAGCTTAGGGTACCCGGAGCGGTATGGCTACACCTTC.

The J gene is TRBJ1-2, the V gene TRBV27; maybe TRBD1 (5 bases). This CDR3 has 15 residues. Trimming shortened V by 5 bases and J by 8 bases, and 21 bases separated the two germline ends. Per the germline V gene, CDR1 is MNHEY and CDR2 is SMNVEV (reference sequence). The CDR3 loop is CASSPPGGTVEGYTF. Written as DNA, the CDR3 is TGTGCCAGCAGTCCCCCGGGGGGGACCGTGGAGGGCTACACCTTC.

The V call is TRBV19, the J call TRBJ2-7; no firm D call. V lost 9 bases, J lost 0 bases, and 15 bases lay in between. Per the germline V gene, CDR1 is LNHDA and CDR2 is SQIVND (reference sequence). The CDR3 covers 14 residues. CDR3 sequence (DNA): TGTGCCAGCTCCGTCAGGCTCCTCTCCTACGAGCAGTACTTC. This translates into CASSVRLLSYEQYF.

V gene TRBV7-3 combines with J gene TRBJ2-7, with no clear D. The CDR3 has 13 residues. CDR1 SGHTA and CDR2 FQGTGA come from the germline V gene. V gave up 3 bases and J gave up 2 bases, with 8 bases separating them. The CDR3 is CASSFGLAYEQYF. In DNA, the CDR3 is TGTGCCAGCAGCTTCGGTCTAGCCTACGAGCAGTACTTC.

The chain combines TRBV19 with TRBJ2-1; TRBD2 is a possible D gene (5 bases). V shed 7 bases and J shed 8 bases, with 18 bases lying between them. The CDR3 covers 14 residues. From germline, CDR1 is LNHDA and CDR2 SQIVND (reference sequence). CDR3 protein: CASNTRGGGDEQFF. The CDR3 DNA reads as TGTGCCAGTAACACCCGCGGAGGTGGCGATGAGCAGTTCTTC. Full variable domain (outside the CDR3, taken from reference TRBV19 and TRBJ2-1): DGGITQSPKYLFRKEGQNVTLSCEQNLNHDAMYWYRQDPGQGLRLIYYSQIVNDFQKGDIAEGYSVSREKKESFPLTVTSAQKNPTAFYLCASNTRGGGDEQFFGPGTRLTVL.

The chain carries TRBV7-3 and TRBJ1-4; 8 bases are a match to TRBD1. J gave up 8 bases and V 4 bases, and 12 bases lay outside the gene matches. CDR3 length: 16 amino acids. Germline loops: CDR1 SGHTA, CDR2 FQGTGA. Here the CDR3 reads CASSSGGQGALEKLFF. The CDR3 bases are TGTGCCAGCAGCTCCGGAGGGCAGGGGGCCCTCGAAAAACTGTTTTTT.

The gene calls are TRBV5-1 and TRBJ1-1; D remains unclear. From germline, CDR1 is SGHRS and CDR2 YFSETQ. Trimming cost V 3 bases and J 3 bases, with 15 bases left between them. The length of the CDR3 is 15 residues. The CDR3, as DNA: TGCGCCAGCAGCTGGACCTCCTGGAGGGACACTGAAGCTTTCTTT. The encoded protein is CASSWTSWRDTEAFF.

The V call is TRBV6-4, the J call TRBJ1-1, with TRBD1 matching 7 bases. Germline values: CDR1 MRHNA, CDR2 SNTAGT. V dropped 6 bases and J dropped 2; count of bases not matched to a gene: 6. The CDR3 length is 14 residues. The CDR3, as DNA: TGTGCCAGCAGGAATCGACAGGGTAACACTGAAGCTTTCTTT. It yields the protein CASRNRQGNTEAFF.

This chain uses TRBV10-1 with TRBJ2-1; 7 nucleotides agree with TRBD1. Unmatched junction bases numbered 9, after V lost 3 bases and J lost 1 base. The CDR3 is 17 residues long. The germline CDR1 and CDR2 sequences are WNHNN and SYGVQD (reference sequence). The CDR3 DNA reads as TGCGCCAGCAGTGACCCAATCGACAGGGATTCCTACAATGAGCAGTTCTTC. Protein: CASSDPIDRDSYNEQFF.

The V call is TRBV19, the J call TRBJ2-4; TRBD1 matches at 8 bases. Germline CDR1 is LNHDA and CDR2 is SQIVND (reference sequence). There are 15 residues in the CDR3. V lost 1 base, J lost 4 bases, and 3 bases stayed unmatched. This CDR3 is CASSIGNRGKNIQYF. CDR3 bases: TGTGCCAGTAGTATAGGTAACAGGGGGAAAAACATTCAGTACTTC.

The CDR3 protein is CASSLRGTEAFF. The CDR3 nucleotides read TGTGCCAGCAGTTTAAGGGGCACTGAAGCTTTCTTT. The chain is built from TRBV27 and TRBJ1-1; maybe TRBD1 (5 bases). Per germline, CDR1 MNHEY and CDR2 SMNVEV (reference sequence). Trimming took 2 bases from V and 4 from J, leaving 5 bases between them. The CDR3 has 12 amino acids.

The J gene is TRBJ2-1, the V gene TRBV19; TRBD2 aligns across 9 bases. Germline V CDR1 and CDR2: LNHDA, SQIVND (reference sequence). Germline trimming cut 0 bases from V and 2 bases from J; bases unmatched to any gene: 2. This CDR3 is built from 16 residues. The CDR3 DNA is TGTGCCAGTAGTATAGAGGGCGGGAGGGCCTACAATGAGCAGTTCTTC. This gives the protein CASSIEGGRAYNEQFF. Together with reference TRBV19 and TRBJ2-1, the CDR3 gives the full variable domain: DGGITQSPKYLFRKEGQNVTLSCEQNLNHDAMYWYRQDPGQGLRLIYYSQIVNDFQKGDIAEGYSVSREKKESFPLTVTSAQKNPTAFYLCASSIEGGRAYNEQFFGPGTRLTVL.

The V and J genes are TRBV5-6 and TRBJ1-2; a possible D gene is TRBD1 (6 bases). Germline lookup yields CDR1 SGHDT and CDR2 YYEEEE. V gave up 4 bases and J gave up 2 bases, with 12 bases separating them. This CDR3 has 14 residues. The CDR3 DNA is TGTGCCAGCAGCGCCAGGGGATCGAACTATGGCTACACCTTC. The encoded protein is CASSARGSNYGYTF.